A single sample is the source of the 17 T cell receptor beta chains below, sequenced in a study of CD8+ T cells in alopecia areata (dated by TCRdb to 2016 to 2018). The label giving this sample's treatment or condition can be read as: oral pan-JAK inhibitor, 5-10 mg twice daily. Receptor amplification or capture employed the immunoSEQ multiplex PCR assay. RNA was extracted from all samples and reverse transcribed into cDNA as template for TCR sequencing. TCRdb provides this immuneACCESS table in a form limited to in-frame rearrangements. Some clones are lacking; in checked studies, under half of them reflect an unresolved V gene, and why the rest are absent is not known. The sample contains fewer than 200,000 clones, about 61% of them found a single time. The leading ten clones occupy roughly 17% of the sample. This specimen consisted of CD4+ T cells sorted from blood, obtained between weeks 55 and 65, from a patient treated with tofacitinib. The receptors were gathered from a human donor with alopecia areata.

The chain is built from TRBV29-1 and TRBJ1-2, with TRBD1 identical over 7 bases. The V and J ends lost 0 bases and 2 bases, in that order; junction bases with no gene match: 6. Germline CDR1 is SQVTM and CDR2 is ANQGSEA. The CDR3 extends over 15 amino acids. DNA of the CDR3: TGCAGCGTTGAAGATTATGTCAGGGGGAACTATGGCTACACCTTC. The encoded protein is CSVEDYVRGNYGYTF.

The chain uses TRBV10-2 and TRBJ2-1; D is unresolved. The germline V gene has CDR1 WSHSY and CDR2 SAAADI. Deletions cut 6 bases from V and 1 base from J, with 10 bases between. The CDR3 spans 14 residues. The CDR3, as DNA: TGCGCCAGCAGCGATACCCCATCCTACAATGAGCAGTTCTTC. This encodes CASSDTPSYNEQFF.

The gene calls are TRBV4-1 and TRBJ2-7, with D tentatively TRBD2 (5 bases). V was cut by 4 bases and J by 7 bases, with 20 bases left in between. The CDR3 has 15 residues. Germline CDR1 reads MGHRA; CDR2 reads YSYEKL. CDR3 sequence reads: CASSPLSRGVGEQYF. DNA of the CDR3: TGCGCCAGCAGCCCCCTGTCCCGGGGAGTCGGTGAGCAGTACTTC.

In its sample, this clone was seen a few times. The chain combines TRBV1 with TRBJ2-5; the table gives TRBD1 as D, unverified against the DNA. TRBV1 is listed as a pseudogene. The CDR3 sequence is 17 residues long. CDR3 region: CTSSQPRTGGQQETQYF. In DNA form, the CDR3 reads TGCACCAGCAGCCAACCCCGGACAGGGGGACAACAAGAGACCCAGTACTTC.

This clone occurred a few times. This chain uses TRBV18 with TRBJ1-2; no clear D gene. Germline loops: CDR1 KGHSH, CDR2 LQKENI. Trimming pared 0 bases from V and 4 bases from J, leaving 12 bases between. The CDR3 has 15 amino acids. The CDR3 DNA sequence: TGTGCCAGCTCACCACCGGGTGGGGAACTCTATGGCTACACCTTC. It translates to CASSPPGGELYGYTF.

The chain links TRBV2 to TRBJ1-5; no clear D gene. The CDR3 loop spans 13 amino acids. Trimming removed 7 bases from V and 7 bases from J, with 14 bases in between. Germline lookup yields CDR1 SNHLY and CDR2 FYNNEI. Here the CDR3 reads CASTDGSGQPQHF. CDR3 DNA: TGTGCCAGCACCGACGGTTCTGGCCAGCCCCAGCATTTT.

The V and J genes are TRBV29-1 and TRBJ2-3; 12 bases map to TRBD1. Germline lookup yields CDR1 SQVTM and CDR2 ANQGSEA. J lost 5 bases, V lost 6 bases, and 12 bases had no gene match. CDR3 length: 16 amino acids. The DNA of the CDR3 is TGCAGCGTCGAGTGGGGGACAGGGGGCGCGGTAGATACGCAGTATTTT. This encodes CSVEWGTGGAVDTQYF.

The V call is TRBV29-1, the J call TRBJ1-4; TRBD1 agrees at 7 bases. The junction had 11 bases not matched to a gene; V was cut back by 6 bases and J by 7 bases. The CDR3 consists of 14 residues. The germline CDR1 and CDR2 sequences are SQVTM and ANQGSEA. CDR3 region: CSVERQGLAEKLFF. CDR3 nucleotide sequence: TGCAGCGTGGAACGACAGGGTCTGGCTGAAAAACTGTTTTTT.

This clone has a handful of counts. The chain uses TRBV28 and TRBJ2-7; no definite D call. The germline V and J ends were trimmed by 3 bases and 8 bases, with 8 bases remaining between them. This CDR3 is 11 amino acids long. Germline loops: CDR1 MDHEN, CDR2 SYDVKM. In DNA form, the CDR3 reads TGTGCCAGCAGTTTTAGGCCTAAGCAGTACTTC. Protein product: CASSFRPKQYF.

The genes are TRBV7-3 and TRBJ2-7, with D possibly TRBD2 on 6 matching bases. This CDR3 spans 15 amino acids. Germline V gene lookup returns CDR1 SGHTA and CDR2 FQGTGA. V dropped 5 bases and J dropped 3 bases, with 17 bases sitting between them. In DNA, the CDR3 is TGTGCCAGCAGCCCTGGAGGGGTAAGAAACTACGAGCAGTACTTC. It yields the protein CASSPGGVRNYEQYF. Complete variable domain (other parts from reference TRBV7-3 and TRBJ2-7): GAGVSQTPSNKVTEKGKYVELRCDPISGHTALYWYRQSLGQGPEFLIYFQGTGAADDSGLPNDRFFAVRPEGSVSTLKIQRTERGDSAVYLCASSPGGVRNYEQYFGPGTRLTVT.

V and J are TRBV19 and TRBJ1-5; unclear D gene. This CDR3 region has 16 residues. V lost 7 bases to trimming and J lost 0 bases, with 16 bases between them. Germline V CDR1 and CDR2: LNHDA, SQIVND (reference sequence). In DNA, the CDR3 is TGTGCCAGTACAACCCCCGGGCCGAATAGCAATCAGCCCCAGCATTTT. This gives the protein CASTTPGPNSNQPQHF.

The V call is TRBV30, the J call TRBJ1-5; 7 positions agree with TRBD1. V was pared by 7 bases and J by 6 bases, with 6 bases of the junction left unmatched. Germline V gives CDR1 GTSNPN, CDR2 SVGIG (reference sequence). The CDR3 is 12 amino acids. The CDR3 bases are TGTGCCTTCGCCACAGGGGCTCAGCCCCAGCATTTT. It encodes CAFATGAQPQHF. Looking up the rest from reference TRBV30 and TRBJ1-5 gives the full variable domain: SQTIHQWPATLVQPVGSPLSLECTVEGTSNPNLYWYRQAAGRGLQLLFYSVGIGQISSEVPQNLSASRPQDRQFILSSKKLLLSDSGFYLCAFATGAQPQHFGDGTRLSIL.

This clone was seen only a few times. The chain combines TRBV6-6 with TRBJ2-5; possibly TRBD2 for D (7 bases). V lost 6 bases and J 5 bases, leaving 10 bases between the germline ends. The CDR3 contains 12 residues. Germline V CDR1 and CDR2: MNHNY, SVGAGI (reference sequence). The CDR3 here is CASSRGAETQYF. CDR3 DNA: TGTGCCAGCAGCCGGGGGGCCGAGACCCAGTACTTC.

V gene TRBV30 combines with J gene TRBJ1-1; 10 nucleotides line up with TRBD1. J was trimmed by 6 bases and V by 5 bases; bases with no gene match: 3. In germline, CDR1 is GTSNPN, CDR2 SVGIG (reference sequence). The CDR3 is made up of 12 amino acids. The CDR3 spells CAWAGTGAEAFF. In nucleotides, the CDR3 is TGTGCCTGGGCCGGGACAGGGGCTGAAGCTTTCTTT.

This clone was observed a few times. V gene TRBV5-1 combines with J gene TRBJ2-5; the D gene is possibly TRBD2 (5 bases). The V end was cut by 6 bases, the J end by 5 bases, with 11 bases between. Germline V gene lookup returns CDR1 SGHRS and CDR2 YFSETQ. This CDR3 is built from 12 residues. The CDR3 sequence is CASTPSGETQYF. The CDR3 DNA reads as TGCGCCAGCACACCTTCGGGGGAGACCCAGTACTTC. Full variable domain (outside the CDR3, taken from reference TRBV5-1 and TRBJ2-5): KAGVTQTPRYLIKTRGQQVTLSCSPISGHRSVSWYQQTPGQGLQFLFEYFSETQRNKGNFPGRFSGRQFSNSRSEMNVSTLELGDSALYLCASTPSGETQYFGPGTRLLVL.

This clone was seen once. The J gene is TRBJ2-5, the V gene TRBV4-1; unclear D gene. Germline loops: CDR1 MGHRA, CDR2 YSYEKL. The V end lost 0 bases, the J end lost 4 bases, and 15 bases lay between the germline ends. This CDR3 has 16 residues. CDR3 sequence reads: CASSQDRYSSVETQYF. CDR3 coding DNA: TGCGCCAGCAGCCAAGATCGGTACAGCAGCGTAGAGACCCAGTACTTC.

This clone turned up a few times. This sequence joins TRBV18 and TRBJ1-2, with TRBD1 matching over 7 bases. CDR1 KGHSH and CDR2 LQKENI come from the germline V gene. The CDR3 is 15 amino acids. The V segment lost 2 bases and the J segment 3 bases; nucleotides outside the gene matches: 6. CDR3 region: CASSPSEGAHYGYTF. In nucleotides, the CDR3 is TGTGCCAGCTCACCATCCGAGGGGGCTCACTATGGCTACACCTTC.